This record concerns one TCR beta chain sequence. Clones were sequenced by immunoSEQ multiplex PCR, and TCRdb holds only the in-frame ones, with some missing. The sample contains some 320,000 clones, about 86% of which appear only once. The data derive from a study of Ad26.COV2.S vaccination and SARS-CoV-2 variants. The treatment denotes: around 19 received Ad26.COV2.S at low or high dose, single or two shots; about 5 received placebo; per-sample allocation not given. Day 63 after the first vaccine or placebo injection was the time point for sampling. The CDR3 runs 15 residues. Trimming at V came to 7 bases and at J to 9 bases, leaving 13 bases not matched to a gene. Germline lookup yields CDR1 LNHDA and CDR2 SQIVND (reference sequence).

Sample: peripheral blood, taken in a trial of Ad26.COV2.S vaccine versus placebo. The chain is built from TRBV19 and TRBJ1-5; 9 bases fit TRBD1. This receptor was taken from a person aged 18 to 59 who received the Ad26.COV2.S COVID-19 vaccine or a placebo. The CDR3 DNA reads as TGTGCCAGTAACACCGGAGGGACAGGGTACGCGCCCCAGCATTTT. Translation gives CASNTGGTGYAPQHF.